The text below deals with one T cell receptor (beta chain). Its target antigen remains unknown. No per-base quality is available; no much larger clone lies one base away. The germline V end is reduced by 4 bases and the J end by 5 bases; junction bases left unmatched: 2. The CDR3 covers 13 residues, taking in both the cysteine and the phenylalanine. Only the CDR3 region is kept as DNA, spanning 39 bases read in frame from base 1. The CDR1 and CDR2 encoded by the germline V gene are SGHTA and FQGNSA. The CDR3 regions of human TCRbeta chains were analyzed by immunosequencing. For the original study's pipeline: TCRs in the repertoires were matched against a reference library of SARS-CoV-2-specific TCRs that had been generated with the MIRA antigen-specificity platform. Breadth was defined as the fraction of unique TCRs that were SARS-CoV-2-associated. Depth was defined as the fraction of total T cells that were SARS-CoV-2-associated. Using the MIRA data, each spike-specific TCR was assigned both to the spike region to which the TCR was reactive and to a CD4 or CD8 class. Log10-transformed breadth and depth values were compared by one-way ANOVA with Sidak's multiple comparisons tests. TCRdb carries this immuneACCESS record with in-frame sequences only. Its versions omit some clonotypes, under half of them owing to an unresolved V gene in the studies checked, with the rest unexplained. V and J calls and clone size are those listed in that table; D and trimming were worked out from the DNA. Counted in this sample were about 100,000 clones; over 75% of them appeared once. 4% to 4.5% of the sample belongs to the ten largest clones.

This specimen comes from a study of T cell responses to AZD1222 COVID-19 vaccine (dated by TCRdb to the early 2020s). In the study overall: TCR sequencing covered more than 230 trial participants: 207 given two doses of AZD1222 and about 26 given two doses of MenACWY control vaccine. Trial participants were enrolled by age into 18-55, 56-69 and 70-plus year subgroups, with about 150, 28 and 57 TCR-sequenced participants respectively. Overall results and qualifications from the work: The 56-69-year group was small, and its depth increase did not reach significance, likely because of low power. Participants were mostly white British and included more females than males, and it was suggested by the authors that clonal diversity may have been underestimated. After two AZD1222 doses, spike-specific TCR breadth and depth were significantly higher than at day 0 and than in MenACWY recipients. No day 14 peak-response samples were available, so repertoires were characterized only after the peak T cell response. Epitopes outside the regions mutated in the B.1.351 and B.1.1.7 variants were reportedly recognized by nearly half of the unique spike-specific TCRs. Conclusions about previously exposed vaccinees are limited, since just five to seven AZD1222 recipients were seropositive for SARS-CoV-2 at baseline. The whole spike protein was spanned by vaccine-associated CD4 TCRs, and dominant responses were seen in regions 160-218 and 743-854.

The time point tag for this specimen amounts to: baseline before first vaccination. The sample's treatment or condition label is to be understood as: meningococcal conjugate vaccine given as trial control. The vaccinee samples were drawn from two UK trials, COV001 and COV002, one of which was a single-blind randomized controlled phase 2/3 trial testing AZD1222 (ChAdOx1 nCoV-19) in healthy adults. For TCRbeta chain sequencing, PBMC samples were collected from trial participants at day 0 and at day 28 after the second dose. This chain is built from TRBV7-2 and TRBJ1-5; 7 central bases correspond to TRBD1. This specimen was peripheral blood, taken on day 0 of MenACWY control vaccination. The sequence was obtained from an adult in good health. The nucleotide sequence reads as follows: TGTGCCAGCAGCTCAGACAGGGATCAGCCCCAGCATTTT. This codes for CASSSDRDQPQHF.